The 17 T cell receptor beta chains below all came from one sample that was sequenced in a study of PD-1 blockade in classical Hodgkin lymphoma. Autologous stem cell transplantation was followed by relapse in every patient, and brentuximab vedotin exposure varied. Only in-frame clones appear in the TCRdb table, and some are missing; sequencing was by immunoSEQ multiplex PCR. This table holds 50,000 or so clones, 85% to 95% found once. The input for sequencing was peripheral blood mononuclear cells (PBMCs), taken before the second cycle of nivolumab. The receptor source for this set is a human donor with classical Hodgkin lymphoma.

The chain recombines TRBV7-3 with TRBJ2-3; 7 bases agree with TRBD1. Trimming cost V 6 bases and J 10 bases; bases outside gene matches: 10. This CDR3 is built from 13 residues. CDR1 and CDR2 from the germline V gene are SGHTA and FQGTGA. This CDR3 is CASSFTGDPSQYF. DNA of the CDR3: TGTGCCAGCAGTTTTACAGGGGACCCTTCGCAGTATTTT.

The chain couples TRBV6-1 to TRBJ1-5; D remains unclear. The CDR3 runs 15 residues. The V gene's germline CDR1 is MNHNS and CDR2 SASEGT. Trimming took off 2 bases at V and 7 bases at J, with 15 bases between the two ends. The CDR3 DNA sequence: TGTGCCAGCAGTGAATCAACCTACGGAGGGCAGCCCCAGCATTTT. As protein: CASSESTYGGQPQHF.

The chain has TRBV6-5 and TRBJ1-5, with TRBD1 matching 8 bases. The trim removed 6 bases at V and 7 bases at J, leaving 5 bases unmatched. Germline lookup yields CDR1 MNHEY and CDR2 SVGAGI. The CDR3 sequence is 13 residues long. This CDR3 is CASSGQGRQPQHF. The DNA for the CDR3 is TGTGCCAGCAGCGGACAGGGACGGCAGCCCCAGCATTTT.

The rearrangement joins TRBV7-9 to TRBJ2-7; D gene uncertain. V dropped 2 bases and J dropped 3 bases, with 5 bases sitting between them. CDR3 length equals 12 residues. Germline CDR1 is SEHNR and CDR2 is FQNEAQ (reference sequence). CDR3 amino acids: CASSLRLYEQYF. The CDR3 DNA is TGTGCCAGCAGCTTAAGGCTCTACGAGCAGTACTTC.

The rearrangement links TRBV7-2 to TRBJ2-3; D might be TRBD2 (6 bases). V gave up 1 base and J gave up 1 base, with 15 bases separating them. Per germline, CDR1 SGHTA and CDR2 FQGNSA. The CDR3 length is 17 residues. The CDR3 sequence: CASSLDAGGDGTDTQYF. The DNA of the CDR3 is TGTGCCAGCAGCTTAGATGCGGGCGGGGACGGCACAGATACGCAGTATTTT.

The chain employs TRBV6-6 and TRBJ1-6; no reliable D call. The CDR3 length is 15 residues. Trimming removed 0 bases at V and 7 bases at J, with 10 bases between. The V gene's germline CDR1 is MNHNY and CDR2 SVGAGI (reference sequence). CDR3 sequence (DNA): TGTGCCAGCAGTTACTCGAGGGCCCACAATTCACCCCTCCACTTT. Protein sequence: CASSYSRAHNSPLHF.

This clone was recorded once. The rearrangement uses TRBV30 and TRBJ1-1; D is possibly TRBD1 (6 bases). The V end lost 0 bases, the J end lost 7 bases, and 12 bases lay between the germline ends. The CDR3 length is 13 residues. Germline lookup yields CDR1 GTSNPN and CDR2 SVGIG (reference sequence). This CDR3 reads CAWSVSSRGEAFF. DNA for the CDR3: TGTGCCTGGAGTGTCTCGAGCAGGGGTGAAGCTTTCTTT.

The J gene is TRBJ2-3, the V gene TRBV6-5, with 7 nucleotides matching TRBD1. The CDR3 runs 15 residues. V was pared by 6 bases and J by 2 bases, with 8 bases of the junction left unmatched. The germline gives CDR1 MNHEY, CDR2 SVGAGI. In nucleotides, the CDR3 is TGTGCCAGCAGCCGAGGGGGCGCGATCACAGATACGCAGTATTTT. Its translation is CASSRGGAITDTQYF.

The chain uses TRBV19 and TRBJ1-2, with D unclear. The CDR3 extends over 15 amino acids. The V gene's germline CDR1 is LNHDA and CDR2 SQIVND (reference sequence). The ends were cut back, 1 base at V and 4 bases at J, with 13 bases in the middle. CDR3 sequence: CASSIVPDVTYGYTF. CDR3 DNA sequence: TGTGCCAGTAGTATAGTTCCCGACGTAACCTATGGCTACACCTTC. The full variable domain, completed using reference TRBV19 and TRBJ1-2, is DGGITQSPKYLFRKEGQNVTLSCEQNLNHDAMYWYRQDPGQGLRLIYYSQIVNDFQKGDIAEGYSVSREKKESFPLTVTSAQKNPTAFYLCASSIVPDVTYGYTFGSGTRLTVV.

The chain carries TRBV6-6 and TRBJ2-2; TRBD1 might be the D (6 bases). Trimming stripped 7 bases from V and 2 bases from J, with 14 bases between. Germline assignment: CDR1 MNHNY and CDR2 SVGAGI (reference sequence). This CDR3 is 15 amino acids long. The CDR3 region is CASNRLGQNTGELFF. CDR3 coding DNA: TGTGCCAGCAATAGATTGGGACAAAACACCGGGGAGCTGTTTTTT.

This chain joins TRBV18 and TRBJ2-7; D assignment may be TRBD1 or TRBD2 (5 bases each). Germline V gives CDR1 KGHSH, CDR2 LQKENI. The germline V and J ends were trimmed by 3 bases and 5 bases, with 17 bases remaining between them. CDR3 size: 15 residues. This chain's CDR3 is CASSPGTVDAHEQYF. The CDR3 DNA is TGTGCCAGCTCACCCGGGACCGTTGATGCCCACGAGCAGTACTTC.

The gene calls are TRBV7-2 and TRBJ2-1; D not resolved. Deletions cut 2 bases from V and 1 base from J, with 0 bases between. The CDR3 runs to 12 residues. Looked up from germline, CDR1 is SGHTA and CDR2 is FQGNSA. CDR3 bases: TGTGCCAGCAGCTTATCCTACAATGAGCAGTTCTTC. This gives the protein CASSLSYNEQFF.

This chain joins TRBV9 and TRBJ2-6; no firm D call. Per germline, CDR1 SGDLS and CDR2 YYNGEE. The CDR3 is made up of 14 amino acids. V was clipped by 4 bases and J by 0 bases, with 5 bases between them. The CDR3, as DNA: TGTGCCAGCAGCCTAGGCTCTGGGGCCAACGTCCTGACTTTC. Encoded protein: CASSLGSGANVLTF.

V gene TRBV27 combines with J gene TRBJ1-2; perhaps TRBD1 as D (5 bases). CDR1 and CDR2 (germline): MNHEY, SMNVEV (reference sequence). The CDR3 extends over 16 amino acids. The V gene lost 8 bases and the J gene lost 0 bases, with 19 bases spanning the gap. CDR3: CASPGPTIKANYGYTF. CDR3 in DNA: TGTGCCAGCCCGGGGCCCACCATAAAAGCTAACTATGGCTACACCTTC.

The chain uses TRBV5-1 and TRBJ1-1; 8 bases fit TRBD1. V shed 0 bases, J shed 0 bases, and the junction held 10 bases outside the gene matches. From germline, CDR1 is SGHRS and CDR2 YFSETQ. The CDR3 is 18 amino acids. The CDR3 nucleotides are TGCGCCAGCAGCTTGGGTCCGGGGACAGGTTCCATGAACACTGAAGCTTTCTTT. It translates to CASSLGPGTGSMNTEAFF.

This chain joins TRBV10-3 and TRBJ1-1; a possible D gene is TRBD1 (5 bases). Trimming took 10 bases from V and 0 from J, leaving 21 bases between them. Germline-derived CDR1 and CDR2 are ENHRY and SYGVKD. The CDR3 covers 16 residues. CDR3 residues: CASIQELDTVNTEAFF. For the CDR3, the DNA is TGTGCCAGCATCCAGGAATTGGACACGGTGAACACTGAAGCTTTCTTT.

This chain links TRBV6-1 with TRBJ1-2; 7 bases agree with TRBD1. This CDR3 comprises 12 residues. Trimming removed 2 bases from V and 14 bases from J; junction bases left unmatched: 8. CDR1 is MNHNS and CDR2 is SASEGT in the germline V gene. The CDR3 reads CASSEIQGGLTF. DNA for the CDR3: TGTGCCAGCAGTGAAATTCAGGGGGGGCTTACCTTC.